Presented here are 19 T cell receptor beta chains from one specimen sequenced in a study of neurological immune-mediated disorders. Using its own MiXCR run on the 5' RACE reads, TCRdb lists one record per CDR3 protein. Of under 70,000 distinct CDR3 sequences in the sample, about 3.4% were seen once. Sample: PBMCs. The receptors come from a woman aged 60-70 years with multiple sclerosis.

This clonotype has ten or more counts. The rearrangement uses TRBV7-2 and TRBJ2-7; 8 positions match TRBD2. V gave up 4 bases and J gave up 4 bases; unmatched junction bases: 6. The CDR3 length is 14 residues. Germline CDR1 reads SGHTA; CDR2 reads FQGNSA. The CDR3 DNA follows: TGTGCCAGCAGCTCCGGGACTAGGGTTTACGAGCAGTACTTC. This gives the protein CASSSGTRVYEQYF.

The sample holds many counts of this clonotype. The CDR3 DNA reads as TGCAGTGCTGATAGGACAGATACGCAGTATTTT. This encodes CSADRTDTQYF. The genes are TRBV20-1 and TRBJ2-3; D is undetermined. Germline CDR1 and CDR2: DFQATT and SNEGSKA (reference sequence). This CDR3 has 11 residues. Trimming removed 5 bases at V and 3 bases at J, with 6 bases between.

This clonotype has a count of ten or more. Germline is not matched at one junction end, which may reflect a read error. The chain recombines TRBV27 with TRBJ2-2; 7 positions agree with TRBD1. Germline CDR1 reads MNHEY; CDR2 reads SMNVEV (reference sequence). This CDR3 contains 16 residues. The CDR3 protein is CASTLSGTANTGELFF. CDR3 sequence (DNA): TGTGCCAGCACTTTATCCGGGACAGCTAACACCGGGGAGCTGTTTTTT.

This clonotype was recorded at least ten times. The chain links TRBV7-8 to TRBJ2-2, with D possibly matching TRBD1 (6 bases). CDR1 is SGHVS, CDR2 FQNEAQ, per germline. Trimming took off 4 bases at V and 4 bases at J, with 16 bases between the two ends. This CDR3 comprises 16 residues. For the CDR3, the DNA is TGTGCCAGCAGCTACGGGACAACTAAATTCACCGGGGAGCTGTTTTTT. Translating it yields CASSYGTTKFTGELFF.

The table lists this clonotype with many counts. The CDR3 loop reads CASSWSGGQGYTF. In DNA form, the CDR3 reads TGCGCCAGCAGCTGGTCGGGAGGGCAAGGCTACACCTTC. The V call is TRBV5-1, the J call TRBJ1-2; D gene unclear. The CDR3 has 13 residues. V lost 3 bases and J lost 8, with 14 bases in between. Germline CDR1 is SGHRS and CDR2 is YFSETQ. The variable domain in full, with the rest retrieved from reference TRBV5-1 and TRBJ1-2, is KAGVTQTPRYLIKTRGQQVTLSCSPISGHRSVSWYQQTPGQGLQFLFEYFSETQRNKGNFPGRFSGRQFSNSRSEMNVSTLELGDSALYLCASSWSGGQGYTFGSGTRLTVV.

This clonotype was detected ten times or more. At one of its ends the junction is not consistent with the germline gene, which may arise from a read error. The chain links TRBV7-7 to TRBJ2-5, with a weak D call TRBD2 (7 bases). This CDR3 comprises 16 residues. Germline V CDR1 and CDR2: SSHAT, FNYEAQ (reference sequence). The CDR3 protein is CASSLVVGGPLQTQYF. DNA of the CDR3: TGTGCTAGCAGCTTAGTTGTCGGGGGGCCCTTGCAGACCCAGTACTTC.

Many counts were recorded for this clonotype. The J gene is TRBJ1-2, the V gene TRBV20-1; no clear D. This CDR3 has 11 residues. Trimming cost V 3 bases and J 5 bases, with 7 bases left between them. CDR1 and CDR2 (germline): DFQATT, SNEGSKA (reference sequence). The DNA for the CDR3 is TGCAGTGCTAGGGAACTTTATGGCTACACCTTC. It encodes CSARELYGYTF.

This clonotype has ten or more counts. The rearrangement links TRBV7-8 to TRBJ2-7, with TRBD1 as a possible D gene (5 bases). Germline values: CDR1 SGHVS, CDR2 FQNEAQ. V gave up 1 base and J gave up 12 bases, with 13 bases separating them. The CDR3 runs 12 residues. The CDR3 here is CASSLGGKDMYF. CDR3 nucleotides: TGTGCCAGCAGCTTAGGGGGCAAGGACATGTACTTC.

This clonotype has ten or more counts. The gene calls are TRBV7-8 and TRBJ2-4; 8 nucleotides line up with TRBD1. J gave up 4 bases and V 4 bases, and 3 bases lay outside the gene matches. The germline CDR1 and CDR2 sequences are SGHVS and FQNEAQ. The CDR3 has 14 residues. This CDR3 is CASSSRTGKNIQYF. CDR3 in DNA: TGTGCCAGCAGCTCCCGGACAGGGAAAAACATTCAGTACTTC.

The table lists this clonotype with many counts. The chain links TRBV5-5 to TRBJ2-2; 12 bases fit TRBD2. The germline V gene encodes CDR1 SGHKS and CDR2 YYEKEE (reference sequence). The V segment lost 3 bases and the J segment 5 bases; nucleotides outside the gene matches: 5. The CDR3 has 16 amino acids. The CDR3 here is CASSSRTSGITGELFF. The CDR3 DNA follows: TGTGCCAGCAGCTCTAGGACTAGCGGGATTACCGGGGAGCTGTTTTTT.

There are many counts of this clonotype. DNA of the CDR3: TGCAGTGCTAGGACCAGGGGGCGGACCGGGGAGCTGTTTTTT. It translates to CSARTRGRTGELFF. The chain recombines TRBV20-1 with TRBJ2-2, with 8 bases fitting TRBD1. V was pared by 3 bases and J by 5 bases, with 5 bases of the junction left unmatched. Per the germline V gene, CDR1 is DFQATT and CDR2 is SNEGSKA (reference sequence). The CDR3 contains 14 residues.

This clonotype was found many times. The chain is built from TRBV12-3 or TRBV12-4 and TRBJ1-6; TRBD1 might be the D (5 bases). V was clipped by 7 bases and J by 7 bases, with 11 bases between them. This CDR3 has 13 residues. CDR3 sequence: CASTLGENSPLHF. The CDR3, as DNA: TGTGCCAGCACCTTGGGGGAAAATTCACCCCTCCACTTT.

This clonotype was counted many times. The chain joins TRBV20-1 to TRBJ1-4; D perhaps matches TRBD1 (5 bases). The CDR3 is 15 amino acids. The V end was cut by 3 bases, the J end by 8 bases, with 19 bases between. Looked up from germline, CDR1 is DFQATT and CDR2 is SNEGSKA (reference sequence). The CDR3 sequence is CSASPTGGGWEKLFF. The DNA of the CDR3 is TGCAGTGCTAGTCCCACAGGTGGCGGGTGGGAAAAACTGTTTTTT.

This clonotype was counted at least ten times. The chain joins TRBV27 to TRBJ2-7, with D hard to call. Germline V gene lookup returns CDR1 MNHEY and CDR2 SMNVEV (reference sequence). This CDR3 is built from 13 residues. Trimming took off 0 bases at V and 6 bases at J, with 9 bases between the two ends. The CDR3 bases are TGTGCCAGCAGTTTATCGGGGATTGGCGAGCAGTACTTC. This encodes CASSLSGIGEQYF.

This clonotype was picked up many times. The chain is built from TRBV10-3 and TRBJ1-5, with D maybe TRBD1 (5 bases). The CDR3 has 15 amino acids. V was trimmed by 6 bases and J by 0 bases, leaving 12 bases between them. Per the germline V gene, CDR1 is ENHRY and CDR2 is SYGVKD. The CDR3 spells CAIRNTGDSNQPQHF. As DNA, the CDR3 is TGTGCCATCAGGAACACAGGTGATAGCAATCAGCCCCAGCATTTT.

The rearrangement links TRBV15 to TRBJ1-2; D is unclear. V lost 0 bases and J 4 bases, leaving 12 bases between the germline ends. There are 15 residues in the CDR3. Germline V CDR1 and CDR2: LNHNV, YYDKDF (reference sequence). The CDR3 is CATSRDAVGAYGYTF. The CDR3 coding sequence is TGTGCCACCAGCAGAGACGCCGTGGGTGCCTATGGCTACACCTTC.

This clonotype came up many times. This chain uses TRBV20-1 with TRBJ2-4, with a tentative D call TRBD2 (5 bases). Germline CDR1 DFQATT, CDR2 SNEGSKA (reference sequence). CDR3 length: 14 amino acids. With 5 bases removed from V and 7 bases from J, the gap between germline ends came to 18 bases. CDR3 residues: CSALPGAARNIQYF. The CDR3 region has the DNA TGCAGTGCTTTGCCTGGAGCGGCCCGGAACATTCAGTACTTC.

Ten or more counts support this clonotype. This chain joins TRBV7-3 and TRBJ2-1, with 11 positions matching TRBD2. Germline CDR1 reads SGHTA; CDR2 reads FQGTGA. This CDR3 contains 16 residues. The V and J ends lost 5 bases and 6 bases, in that order; junction bases with no gene match: 9. The CDR3 reads CASSPPGLAGRNEQFF. In nucleotides, the CDR3 is TGTGCCAGCAGCCCCCCCGGACTAGCGGGTCGCAATGAGCAGTTCTTC. Filled out from reference TRBV7-3 and TRBJ2-1, the complete variable domain reads GAGVSQTPSNKVTEKGKYVELRCDPISGHTALYWYRQSLGQGPEFLIYFQGTGAADDSGLPNDRFFAVRPEGSVSTLKIQRTERGDSAVYLCASSPPGLAGRNEQFFGPGTRLTVL.

In its sample, this clonotype was seen many times. The V gene is TRBV6-6, the J gene TRBJ2-5; no clear D gene. The CDR3 extends over 15 amino acids. Per germline, CDR1 MNHNY and CDR2 SVGAGI (reference sequence). The ends were cut back, 0 bases at V and 5 bases at J, with 13 bases in the middle. The CDR3 protein is CASSYSAMIGETQYF. CDR3 nucleotides: TGTGCCAGCAGTTACTCAGCCATGATCGGGGAGACCCAGTACTTC.